A single sample is the source of the 27 T cell receptor beta chains below, sequenced in a study of vaccination and CD4 T cells after COVID-19. Regarding treatment: roughly 10-day PBMC culture with coronavirus spike peptide pools or control peptides (ViraFEST assay). Which antigens these TCRs recognize remains unknown. Sequenced with the Oncomine TCR Beta short-read assay was DNA taken from cultured CD4+ T cells. One entry per CDR3 protein, called by TCRdb with MiXCR from the PCR reads. The sample consists of about 18,000 distinct CDR3 sequences, around 50% of them appearing once. The sample taken for sequencing was CD4+ T cells from blood, cultured in vitro. The receptors here all came from a human donor who had recovered from COVID-19.

The chain has TRBV6-2 or TRBV6-3 and TRBJ1-5; a weak D match, TRBD1 (6 bases). This CDR3 contains 13 residues. In germline, CDR1 is MNHEY, CDR2 SVGEGT. V lost 4 bases, J lost 7 bases, and 11 bases lay in between. CDR3 in amino acids: CASSWTAEQPQHF. DNA for the CDR3: TGTGCCAGCAGTTGGACAGCCGAACAGCCCCAGCATTTT.

In its sample, this clonotype was seen a few times. Here the CDR3 reads CATSATGGPYDTEAFF. For the CDR3, the DNA is TGTGCCACCAGTGCCACAGGGGGCCCCTACGACACTGAAGCTTTCTTT. The J gene is TRBJ1-1, the V gene TRBV24-1; the match to TRBD1 covers 9 bases. The CDR3 extends over 16 amino acids. Germline trimming cut 5 bases from V and 3 bases from J; bases unmatched to any gene: 9. Per the germline V gene, CDR1 is KGHDR and CDR2 is SFDVKD.

This clonotype was seen more than once but under ten times. V is TRBV6-4 and J is TRBJ1-1; the D gene is possibly TRBD1 (6 bases). Between the trimmed V and J ends, which lost 0 bases and 11 bases, there was a span of 13 bases. CDR1 MRHNA and CDR2 SNTAGT come from the germline V gene. This CDR3 contains 13 residues. In DNA form, the CDR3 reads TGTGCCAGCAGTGACTCGGGGGGCCAGAACGCTTTCTTT. Amino acid sequence: CASSDSGGQNAFF.

This sequence joins TRBV6-1 and TRBJ1-5; TRBD1 matches 8 bases. The CDR3 runs to 13 residues. CDR1 and CDR2 (germline): MNHNS, SASEGT. Trimming removed 6 bases from V and 7 bases from J; junction bases left unmatched: 5. The CDR3 DNA reads TGTGCCAGCAGCGGACAGGGTAAGCAGCCCCAGCATTTT. The encoded protein is CASSGQGKQPQHF.

Here the CDR3 reads CASSQQGPTTNEKLFF. Written as DNA, the CDR3 is TGTGCCAGCAGTCAACAGGGTCCCACAACTAATGAAAAACTGTTTTTT. The V and J genes are TRBV28 and TRBJ1-4; tentatively, D is TRBD1 (6 bases). CDR3 length: 16 residues. The V gene's germline CDR1 is MDHEN and CDR2 SYDVKM. V was pared by 5 bases and J by 0 bases, with 13 bases between. The whole variable domain, filled in from reference TRBV28 and TRBJ1-4, reads DVKVTQSSRYLVKRTGEKVFLECVQDMDHENMFWYRQDPGLGLRLIYFSYDVKMKEKGDIPEGYSVSREKKERFSLILESASTNQTSMYLCASSQQGPTTNEKLFFGSGTQLSVL.

This clonotype was observed a handful of times. The genes are TRBV27 and TRBJ1-2; D call uncertain. From germline, CDR1 is MNHEY and CDR2 SMNVEV (reference sequence). The CDR3 sequence is 13 residues long. Deletions cut 5 bases from V and 8 bases from J, with 15 bases between. In DNA, the CDR3 is TGTGCCAGCAGTCCAGCCGGACGGGCAGGCTACACCTTC. As protein: CASSPAGRAGYTF.

The V call is TRBV20-1, the J call TRBJ1-1; perhaps TRBD1 as D (6 bases). Deletions cut 3 bases from V and 4 bases from J, with 15 bases between. CDR1 and CDR2 from the germline V gene are DFQATT and SNEGSKA (reference sequence). This CDR3 spans 14 amino acids. CDR3 nucleotides: TGCAGTGCTAGGAGGGGGTTTTTAAGCACTGAAGCTTTCTTT. Translating gives CSARRGFLSTEAFF.

The chain joins TRBV7-3 to TRBJ2-2, with D unclear. There are 13 residues in the CDR3. Germline assignment: CDR1 SGHTA and CDR2 FQGTGA. V gave up 5 bases and J gave up 7 bases, with 11 bases separating them. The CDR3 nucleotides read TGTGCCAGCAGCCTCGATCCGGTCGGGGAGCTGTTTTTT. It specifies CASSLDPVGELFF.

V gene TRBV19 combines with J gene TRBJ2-5; the D gene is possibly TRBD1 (6 bases). Per germline, CDR1 LNHDA and CDR2 SQIVND (reference sequence). This CDR3 has 13 amino acids. Between the trimmed V and J ends, which lost 1 base and 4 bases, there was a span of 7 bases. CDR3 residues: CASSIVGGETQYF. Written as DNA, the CDR3 is TGTGCCAGTAGTATAGTAGGGGGAGAGACCCAGTACTTC.

The chain joins TRBV5-1 to TRBJ1-1; D remains ambiguous. CDR3 length equals 14 residues. Germline CDR1 reads SGHRS; CDR2 reads YFSETQ. Trimming stripped 1 base from V and 0 bases from J, with 7 bases between. The CDR3 loop reads CASSLSVMNTEAFF. CDR3 DNA sequence: TGCGCCAGCAGCTTGTCGGTTATGAACACTGAAGCTTTCTTT. Full variable domain (remainder filled in from reference TRBV5-1 and TRBJ1-1): KAGVTQTPRYLIKTRGQQVTLSCSPISGHRSVSWYQQTPGQGLQFLFEYFSETQRNKGNFPGRFSGRQFSNSRSEMNVSTLELGDSALYLCASSLSVMNTEAFFGQGTRLTVV.

This clonotype was observed a handful of times. The V call is TRBV2, the J call TRBJ2-3; D not resolved. V was cut by 6 bases and J by 4 bases, with 17 bases left in between. This CDR3 region has 15 residues. Germline V CDR1 and CDR2: SNHLY, FYNNEI. CDR3 sequence reads: CASSPERSWADTQYF. The CDR3 region has the DNA TGTGCCAGCAGCCCCGAGAGGAGTTGGGCAGATACGCAGTATTTT.

V gene TRBV20-1 combines with J gene TRBJ2-1; no definite D call. CDR1 is DFQATT, CDR2 SNEGSKA, per germline (reference sequence). The CDR3 contains 14 residues. Deletions cut 3 bases from V and 0 bases from J, with 9 bases between. The CDR3, as DNA: TGCAGTGCTAGCCCAGGACGCTCCTACAATGAGCAGTTCTTC. This translates into CSASPGRSYNEQFF.

V gene TRBV12-3 or TRBV12-4 combines with J gene TRBJ2-3, with TRBD2 matching 11 bases. The length of the CDR3 is 19 residues. V lost 3 bases to trimming and J lost 3 bases; unmatched junction nucleotides: 14. The CDR3 bases are TGTGCCAGCAGTTTTATCGGTAGCGGGAGGGCCGTCAAGACAGATACGCAGTATTTT. This encodes CASSFIGSGRAVKTDTQYF.

This clonotype was seen a few times. The V gene is TRBV6-2 or TRBV6-3, the J gene TRBJ2-7; 10 positions agree with TRBD1. Germline V gene data show CDR1 as MNHEY and CDR2 as SVGEGT. The trim removed 6 bases at V and 2 bases at J, leaving 7 bases unmatched. The CDR3 has 15 amino acids. The CDR3 is CASRTGTGDTYEQYF. DNA for the CDR3: TGTGCCAGCAGAACTGGGACAGGGGACACCTACGAGCAGTACTTC.

The chain couples TRBV6-1 to TRBJ2-3; TRBD2 might be the D (5 bases). In germline, CDR1 is MNHNS, CDR2 SASEGT. This CDR3 has 14 residues. Trimming pared 7 bases from V and 2 bases from J, leaving 13 bases between. CDR3: CASKTGLFTDTQYF. The CDR3 DNA reads TGTGCCAGCAAAACTGGACTGTTCACAGATACGCAGTATTTT.

J is TRBJ1-1 and V is TRBV24-1; 7 bases are shared with TRBD1. Germline trimming cut 4 bases from V and 2 bases from J; bases unmatched to any gene: 15. Germline assignment: CDR1 KGHDR and CDR2 SFDVKD. This CDR3 comprises 18 residues. In nucleotides, the CDR3 is TGTGCCACCAGTGACCGCCCGACAGGGTATGTTTCAAACACTGAAGCTTTCTTT. It specifies CATSDRPTGYVSNTEAFF.

The chain uses TRBV20-1 and TRBJ2-7; no clear D. Trimming removed 0 bases at V and 4 bases at J, with 4 bases between. The CDR3 loop spans 11 amino acids. CDR1 and CDR2 from the germline V gene are DFQATT and SNEGSKA (reference sequence). The CDR3, as DNA: TGCAGTGCTAGAGATCAGTACGAGCAGTACTTC. As protein: CSARDQYEQYF.

This clonotype showed up just a few times. The gene calls are TRBV20-1 and TRBJ1-6; D may be TRBD1 (5 bases). Germline CDR1 is DFQATT and CDR2 is SNEGSKA (reference sequence). Trimming shortened V by 2 bases and J by 10 bases, and 9 bases separated the two germline ends. CDR3 length: 12 residues. CDR3 sequence reads: CSARMEGSPLHF. The CDR3 DNA follows: TGCAGTGCTAGAATGGAGGGGTCACCCCTCCACTTT.

The V and J genes are TRBV28 and TRBJ1-4; 10 bases align to TRBD1. The CDR3 has 15 residues. CDR1 MDHEN and CDR2 SYDVKM come from the germline V gene. The V gene end was trimmed by 7 bases and the J gene end by 5 bases; junction bases not matched to a gene: 7. The CDR3 spells CASTITGQGNEKLFF. CDR3 DNA sequence: TGTGCCAGCACAATTACGGGACAGGGGAATGAAAAACTGTTTTTT.

V usage is TRBV24-1 and J usage is TRBJ2-1; TRBD1 matches at 9 bases. Looked up from germline, CDR1 is KGHDR and CDR2 is SFDVKD. V was clipped by 9 bases and J by 8 bases; unmatched bases: 10. CDR3 length: 14 amino acids. The chain's CDR3 is CATATGGSIYEQFF. The DNA for the CDR3 is TGTGCCACCGCGACAGGGGGTTCGATATATGAGCAGTTCTTC.

The chain couples TRBV24-1 to TRBJ2-7, with D uncertain. The CDR3 is 13 amino acids. Germline V CDR1 and CDR2: KGHDR, SFDVKD. The V end was cut by 0 bases, the J end by 3 bases, with 5 bases between. The CDR3 sequence is CATSDLVFYEQYF. The CDR3 DNA reads as TGTGCCACCAGTGATTTGGTATTCTACGAGCAGTACTTC.

The chain is built from TRBV12-3 or TRBV12-4 and TRBJ2-7; D is unclear. V was shortened by 1 base and J by 7 bases, with 11 bases between the two germline ends. This CDR3 spans 13 amino acids. Here the CDR3 DNA reads TGTGCCAGCAGTTTAGTGGCGACTTATGAGCAGTACTTC. Its protein is CASSLVATYEQYF.

The chain carries TRBV20-1 and TRBJ2-3, with 8 bases lining up with TRBD2. V gave up 2 bases and J gave up 2 bases; unmatched junction bases: 6. The CDR3 spans 15 residues. Germline-derived CDR1 and CDR2 are DFQATT and SNEGSKA (reference sequence). CDR3 DNA: TGCAGTGCTAGAACCAGCGGGAGATACACAGATACGCAGTATTTT. Its translation: CSARTSGRYTDTQYF.

V is TRBV7-8 and J is TRBJ1-2; 8 bases agree with TRBD1. Per germline, CDR1 SGHVS and CDR2 FQNEAQ. The CDR3 contains 16 residues. The trim removed 1 base at V and 5 bases at J, leaving 9 bases unmatched. CDR3 sequence (DNA): TGTGCCAGCAGCTTAGAGGGGGGCAGGGGGCTGTATGGCTACACCTTC. As protein: CASSLEGGRGLYGYTF.

There are a few counts of this clonotype. The chain uses TRBV20-1 and TRBJ1-2; D is undetermined. Germline CDR1 and CDR2: DFQATT and SNEGSKA (reference sequence). V was trimmed by 4 bases and J by 4 bases, leaving 13 bases between them. The CDR3 runs to 13 residues. The CDR3 loop is CSAIARATYGYTF. The DNA for the CDR3 is TGCAGTGCTATAGCTAGGGCTACCTATGGCTACACCTTC.

The rearrangement joins TRBV6-4 to TRBJ2-3, with D possibly being TRBD2 (6 bases). There are 14 residues in the CDR3. The V end was cut by 2 bases, the J end by 2 bases, with 8 bases between. Germline V gene data show CDR1 as MRHNA and CDR2 as SNTAGT. The CDR3 here is CASSDAGNTDTQYF. Here the CDR3 DNA reads TGTGCCAGCAGTGACGCGGGAAACACAGATACGCAGTATTTT.

This chain uses TRBV18 with TRBJ1-1, with D perhaps matching TRBD1 (6 bases). V was pared by 5 bases and J by 4 bases, with 11 bases between. CDR3 size: 13 residues. The germline V gene has CDR1 KGHSH and CDR2 LQKENI. The CDR3 DNA is TGTGCCAGCTCAGGGGGCCGGAGCACTGAAGCTTTCTTT. Its translation is CASSGGRSTEAFF.